Sequencing of this TCR beta chain was carried out in a study of OX40 agonist ivuxolimab in advanced cancers. Study-level points and caveats: The authors did not determine the antigen specificity of the expanded peripheral T cells. Clones of CD4+ and CD8+ blood T cells grew by week 6 at doses of 0.1 to 3.0 mg/kg. Patients who responded partially at 0.1-3.0 mg/kg showed clonal expansion ranking among the lowest.

No patient had autoimmune disease or received systemic immunosuppression. As to this clone: What it recognizes is unknown.

The V end was cut by 0 bases, the J end by 4 bases, with 12 bases between. This CDR3 is 15 amino acids long. The germline V gene has CDR1 KGHSH and CDR2 LQKENI. Assay: immunoSEQ multiplex PCR; the TCRdb copy retains only in-frame clones and omits some. Of under 60,000 clones in the sample, over 80% were seen once. The J gene is TRBJ1-1, the V gene TRBV18, with a possible D match to TRBD1 (6 bases). The sequence derives from an adult with an advanced solid tumor such as melanoma, head and neck, liver or kidney cancer. The material was CD4+ or CD8+ T cells sorted from blood, obtained in a trial of the OX40 agonist ivuxolimab. The CDR3 protein is CASSPPQGMGTEAFF. Here the CDR3 DNA reads TGTGCCAGCTCACCACCGCAGGGGATGGGCACTGAAGCTTTCTTT.